Listed below are T cell receptor beta chains from one sample, sequenced in a study of CD8 T cells in ankylosing spondylitis. TCRdb ran MiXCR on the 5' RACE reads and lists one entry per CDR3 protein. The sample has 750,000 to 850,000 distinct CDR3 sequences; roughly 12% are singletons. The sample taken for sequencing was blood, either unsorted or a sorted T cell fraction (not recorded which). The receptors here all came from a male donor with ankylosing spondylitis. Each CDR3 is given with its conserved first and last residue. D genes are given only for firm matches. Expanded clones get a size class; other rows say once, few or many, or leave the size out.

TRBV7-8	.	few	TRBJ2-3	TGTGCCAGCAGCTATGGGACCAGCGGAACGAGGACGCAGTATTTT	CASSYGTSGTRTQYF
TRBV5-1	.	many	TRBJ1-1	TGCGCCAGCAGCTTGCTTTATACGGGCACTGAAGCTTTCTTT	CASSLLYTGTEAFF
TRBV5-1	.	.	TRBJ2-5	TGCGCCAGCAGTGCAGGGTGGGAGACCCAGTACTTC	CASSAGWETQYF
TRBV6-1	TRBD1	.	TRBJ1-1	TGTGCCAGCAGACCCACAGGGGGGGACTTGGCTTTCTTT	CASRPTGGDLAFF
TRBV6-2/TRBV6-3	.	few	TRBJ2-5	TGTGCCAGCAGTTACTTCGGGGCCCAAGAGACCCAGTACTTC	CASSYFGAQETQYF
TRBV10-2	TRBD1	many	TRBJ1-2	TGCGCCAGCAGTGCGACAGGGCATGGCTACACCTTC	CASSATGHGYTF
TRBV29-1	.	few	TRBJ1-2	TGCAGCGTGGGGCAGGGCTTCTATGGCTACACCTTC	CSVGQGFYGYTF
TRBV7-2	TRBD2	.	TRBJ2-5	TGTGCCAGCAGCTACACTAGCGGTGGGGGGGAGACCCAGTACTTC	CASSYTSGGGETQYF
TRBV20-1	TRBD1	few	TRBJ2-3	TGCAGTGCTAGAGGAGGACAGGGTAGTACAGATACGCAGTATTTT	CSARGGQGSTDTQYF
TRBV28	TRBD1	few	TRBJ2-5	TGTGCCAGCAGTGGACAGGGGGGTCCAGTGTTT	CASSGQGGPVF
TRBV20-1	TRBD1	.	TRBJ1-4	TGCAGTGCGTGCAGGGGGTTGGAAAAACTGTTTTTT	CSACRGLEKLFF
TRBV7-9	TRBD1	.	TRBJ1-5	TGTGCCAGCAGCCCAGACAGGGACAATCAGCCCCAGCATTTT	CASSPDRDNQPQHF
TRBV20-1	.	.	TRBJ1-4	TGCAGTGCTAGATCAAACCGACAATTCGGAAAACTGTTTTTT	CSARSNRQFGKLFF
TRBV20-1	TRBD2	.	TRBJ2-3	TGCAGTGCATTTCCCGGGACTAGCGTATCCCTCACAGATACGCAGTATTTT	CSAFPGTSVSLTDTQYF
TRBV4-3	.	.	TRBJ2-3	TGCGCCAGCAGCCAAGAGACCCATCATACGCAGTATTTT	CASSQETHHTQYF
TRBV20-1	TRBD2	.	TRBJ2-7	TGCAGTGCTGGACTAGCGGGAGCTCGTGAGCAGTACTTC	CSAGLAGAREQYF
TRBV10-2	TRBD2	.	TRBJ2-5	TGCGCCAGCACCATGACTAGCGGGGGCCCCTTGCAGGAGACCCAGTACTTC	CASTMTSGGPLQETQYF
TRBV5-1	.	.	TRBJ1-1	TGCGCCAGCAGCTTGGTGTCGCCGGGGGACACTGAAGCTTTCTTT	CASSLVSPGDTEAFF
TRBV12-3/TRBV12-4	TRBD1	few	TRBJ1-2	TGTGCCAGCAGTCCGAATACAGGGGTGGCTGGCTACACCTTC	CASSPNTGVAGYTF
TRBV29-1	.	many	TRBJ2-7	TGCAGCGTTCAGGGAGAGCTCGAGAACGAGCAGTACTTC	CSVQGELENEQYF
TRBV5-6	.	few	TRBJ2-1	TGTGCCAGCAGCGGGGTCAGAGCCTACAATGAGCAGTTCTTC	CASSGVRAYNEQFF
TRBV28	TRBD1	few	TRBJ1-5	TGTGCCAGCAGTCTCGGGGGACAGGGGTCCTATAGCAATCAGCCCCAGCATTTT	CASSLGGQGSYSNQPQHF
TRBV9	TRBD1	few	TRBJ1-6	TGTGCCAGCAGCTCGCGGGGAGACAGGGCTTCACCCCTCCACTTT	CASSSRGDRASPLHF
TRBV12-3/TRBV12-4	TRBD2	few	TRBJ2-3	TGTGCCAGCAGTACCGGACTAGCGGGAGCGAGATATACAGATACGCAGTATTTT	CASSTGLAGARYTDTQYF
TRBV29-1	.	few	TRBJ1-1	TGCAGCGTTTCAGGACAGCAGAACACTGAAGCTTTCTTT	CSVSGQQNTEAFF
TRBV29-1	.	many	TRBJ2-1	TGCAGCGTTCACAGTAGCGTGCTTATGGGCAATGAGCAGTTCTTC	CSVHSSVLMGNEQFF
TRBV24-1	TRBD1	many	TRBJ2-5	TGTGCCACCGGACAGGGAGGCCAAGAGACCCAGTACTTC	CATGQGGQETQYF
TRBV11-3	TRBD1	.	TRBJ2-1	TGTGCCAGCAGCTTGTACGGACAGGCAGAGCAGTTCTTC	CASSLYGQAEQFF
TRBV6-6	.	few	TRBJ1-4	TGTGCCACGGTCGCAACTAATGAAAAACTGTTTTTT	CATVATNEKLFF
TRBV7-9	.	few	TRBJ1-2	TGTGCCAGCAGCCGGGAAATAAGTATCTACACCTTC	CASSREISIYTF
TRBV6-1	.	.	TRBJ1-5	TGTGCCAGCGGACCCGGGAGAAATCAGCCCCAGCATTTT	CASGPGRNQPQHF
TRBV10-3	TRBD2	few	TRBJ2-7	TGTGCCATCACCGCTAGCGGAGGCGAGCAGTACTTC	CAITASGGEQYF